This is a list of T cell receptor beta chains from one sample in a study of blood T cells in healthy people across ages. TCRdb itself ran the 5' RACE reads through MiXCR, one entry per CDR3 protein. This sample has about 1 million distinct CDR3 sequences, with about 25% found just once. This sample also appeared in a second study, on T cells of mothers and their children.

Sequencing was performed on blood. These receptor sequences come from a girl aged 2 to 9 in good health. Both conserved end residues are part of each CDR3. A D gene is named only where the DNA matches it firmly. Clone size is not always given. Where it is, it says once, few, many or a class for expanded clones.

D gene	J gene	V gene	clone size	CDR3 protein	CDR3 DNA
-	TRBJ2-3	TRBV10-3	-	CAGQRTASTDTQYF	TGTGCCGGCCAAAGGACAGCTAGCACAGATACGCAGTATTTT
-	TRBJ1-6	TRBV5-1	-	CASSLEGGQPLHF	TGCGCCAGCAGCTTGGAGGGAGGGCAGCCCCTCCACTTT
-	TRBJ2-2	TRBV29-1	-	CSVSRPNTGELFF	TGCAGCGTAAGTCGGCCGAACACCGGGGAGCTGTTTTTT
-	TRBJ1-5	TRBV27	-	CASSSLVSNQPQHF	TGTGCCAGCAGCTCCCTCGTGAGCAATCAGCCCCAGCATTTT
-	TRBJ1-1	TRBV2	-	CASSLRHLQGFF	TGTGCCAGCAGCCTCCGACACCTACAGGGCTTCTTT
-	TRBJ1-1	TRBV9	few	CASSVATGAEAFF	TGTGCCAGCAGCGTAGCAACCGGGGCTGAAGCTTTCTTT
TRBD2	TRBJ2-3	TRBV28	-	CASSFVGGRDYPPGTQYF	TGTGCCAGCAGTTTTGTAGGAGGCCGGGACTACCCCCCAGGCACGCAGTATTTT
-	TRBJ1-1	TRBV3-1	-	CASSKTPGGTAFF	TGTGCCAGCAGCAAAACCCCTGGGGGGACAGCTTTCTTT
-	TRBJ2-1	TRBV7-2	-	CASSPRGTGARQFF	TGTGCCAGCAGCCCTAGAGGAACGGGGGCCCGGCAGTTCTTC
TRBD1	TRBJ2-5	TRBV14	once	CASNQTGFRETQYF	TGTGCCAGCAACCAGACAGGGTTCCGGGAGACCCAGTACTTC
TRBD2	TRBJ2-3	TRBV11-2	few	CASSLSGSGRLSDTQYF	TGTGCCAGCAGCCTCAGCGGGAGTGGAAGGTTGTCAGATACGCAGTATTTT
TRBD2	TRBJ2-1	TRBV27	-	CASSSWLADNEQFF	TGTGCCAGCAGCTCATGGCTAGCGGACAATGAGCAGTTCTTC
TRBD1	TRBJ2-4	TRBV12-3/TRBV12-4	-	CASSSGGVWDIQYF	TGTGCCAGCAGTTCAGGGGGAGTTTGGGACATTCAGTACTTC
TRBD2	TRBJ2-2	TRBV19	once	CAGSVRLAGEWGELFF	TGTGCCGGTAGTGTTCGACTAGCGGGGGAATGGGGGGAGCTGTTTTTT
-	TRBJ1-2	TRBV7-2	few	CASSSPRGVGGYTF	TGTGCCAGCAGTTCACCCCGGGGGGTGGGTGGCTACACCTTC
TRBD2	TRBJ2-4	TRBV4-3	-	CASSQSGGGNIQYF	TGCGCCAGCAGCCAGAGCGGGGGTGGGAACATTCAGTACTTC
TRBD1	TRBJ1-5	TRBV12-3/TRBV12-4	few	CASRATGYSNQPQHF	TGTGCCAGCCGGGCGACAGGGTACAGCAATCAGCCCCAGCATTTT
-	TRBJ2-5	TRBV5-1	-	CASSFLWMVQETQYF	TGCGCCAGCAGCTTCCTCTGGATGGTCCAAGAGACCCAGTACTTC
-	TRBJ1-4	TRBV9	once	CASSVDEEKLFF	TGTGCCAGCAGCGTTGACGAGGAAAAACTGTTTTTT
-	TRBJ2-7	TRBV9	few	CAGPPYEQYF	TGTGCCGGCCCTCCGTACGAGCAGTACTTC
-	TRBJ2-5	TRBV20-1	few	CSAREGPAEETQYF	TGCAGTGCTAGAGAGGGCCCAGCCGAAGAGACCCAGTACTTC
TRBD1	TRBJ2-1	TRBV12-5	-	CASGLAGQAGNEQFF	TGTGCTAGTGGTTTGGCGGGACAGGCAGGGAATGAGCAGTTCTTC
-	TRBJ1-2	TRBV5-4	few	CASSQQGLRYGYTF	TGTGCCAGCAGCCAACAGGGTCTGAGGTATGGCTACACCTTC
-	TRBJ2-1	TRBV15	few	CATSKFDNEQFF	TGTGCCACCAGCAAGTTCGACAATGAGCAGTTCTTC
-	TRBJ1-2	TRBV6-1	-	CASIRGLSGYTF	TGTGCCAGTATCAGGGGCCTTTCTGGCTACACCTTC
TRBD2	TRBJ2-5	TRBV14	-	CASSQWTGGGETQYF	TGTGCCAGCAGCCAATGGACGGGAGGCGGGGAGACCCAGTACTTC
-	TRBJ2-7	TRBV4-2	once	CASSQGGAGAGYEQYF	TGTGCCAGCAGCCAAGGAGGAGCAGGGGCCGGGTACGAGCAGTACTTC
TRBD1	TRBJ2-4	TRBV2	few	CASQGVNIQYF	TGTGCCAGCCAGGGGGTAAACATTCAGTACTTC
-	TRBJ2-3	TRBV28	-	CATVGRPVKDTQYF	TGTGCCACCGTAGGACGGCCTGTAAAAGATACGCAGTATTTT
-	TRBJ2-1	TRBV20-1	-	CSARVTPDNEQFF	TGCAGTGCTAGAGTGACACCTGACAATGAGCAGTTCTTC
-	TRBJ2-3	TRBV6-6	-	CASSYVIGESTDTQYF	TGTGCCAGCAGTTACGTCATTGGGGAGAGCACAGATACGCAGTATTTT
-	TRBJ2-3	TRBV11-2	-	CASRFGPGSTDTQYF	TGTGCCAGCAGATTCGGACCGGGTTCCACAGATACGCAGTATTTT
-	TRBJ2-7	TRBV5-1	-	CASSSDPFPEQYF	TGCGCCAGCAGCTCGGACCCCTTTCCGGAGCAGTACTTC
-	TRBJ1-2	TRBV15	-	CATSRSPEDNYGYTF	TGTGCCACCAGCAGATCCCCGGAGGACAACTATGGCTACACCTTC
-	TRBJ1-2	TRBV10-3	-	CAIKVKGGNYGYTF	TGTGCCATCAAAGTCAAGGGAGGTAACTATGGCTACACCTTC
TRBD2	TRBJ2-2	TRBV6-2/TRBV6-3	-	CASSLSGSAAPTGELFF	TGTGCCAGCAGTCTTAGCGGGAGTGCCGCCCCCACCGGGGAGCTGTTTTTT
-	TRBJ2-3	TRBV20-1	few	CSARDGKGSADTQYF	TGCAGTGCTAGAGACGGGAAAGGGAGCGCAGATACGCAGTATTTT
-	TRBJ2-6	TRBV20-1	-	CSASLAGANVLTF	TGCAGTGCTAGCCTGGCGGGGGCCAACGTCCTGACTTTC
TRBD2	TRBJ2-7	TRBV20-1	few	CSAETRGTSGSYEQYF	TGCAGTGCTGAAACCAGAGGGACTAGCGGCTCCTACGAGCAGTACTTC
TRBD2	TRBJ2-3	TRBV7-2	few	CASSPGLAGNTDAQYF	TGTGCCAGCAGCCCTGGACTAGCGGGGAACACAGATGCGCAGTATTTT
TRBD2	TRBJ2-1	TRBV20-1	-	CSANTGTSGMWEQFF	TGCAGTGCGAACACCGGGACTAGCGGGATGTGGGAGCAGTTCTTC
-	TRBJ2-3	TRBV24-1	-	CATSDFPGSPNSGDTQYF	TGTGCCACCAGTGATTTTCCGGGTAGCCCAAACTCGGGAGATACGCAGTATTTT
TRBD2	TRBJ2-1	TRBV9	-	CASSASPSGLYNEQFF	TGTGCCAGCAGCGCCTCACCTAGCGGGCTCTACAATGAGCAGTTCTTC
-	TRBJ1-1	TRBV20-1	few	CSARYEAEAFF	TGCAGTGCTAGATATGAAGCTGAAGCTTTCTTT
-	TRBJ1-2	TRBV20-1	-	CSAPIPGPSGYTF	TGCAGTGCTCCCATACCGGGCCCTTCGGGCTACACCTTC
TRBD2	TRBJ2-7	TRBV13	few	CASSLAGRAGEQYF	TGTGCCAGCAGCTTAGCCGGGAGGGCGGGCGAGCAGTACTTC
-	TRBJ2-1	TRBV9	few	CASSWGRRGRVEQFF	TGTGCCAGCAGCTGGGGGCGTCGGGGTCGGGTCGAGCAGTTCTTC
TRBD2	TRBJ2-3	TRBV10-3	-	CAISPEAWLAGRDTQYF	TGTGCCATCTCCCCTGAAGCCTGGTTAGCGGGTAGGGATACGCAGTATTTT
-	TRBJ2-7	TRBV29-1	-	CSVESESYEQYF	TGCAGCGTTGAATCCGAGTCCTACGAGCAGTACTTC
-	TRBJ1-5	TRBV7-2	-	CASSSRGAQHF	TGTGCCAGCAGCTCCCGGGGTGCCCAGCATTTT
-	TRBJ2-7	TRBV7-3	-	CASRNPYSEQYF	TGTGCCAGCAGAAACCCTTATTCCGAGCAGTACTTC
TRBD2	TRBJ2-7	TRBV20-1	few	CSARREVTYEQYF	TGCAGTGCAAGGCGGGAGGTTACCTACGAGCAGTACTTC
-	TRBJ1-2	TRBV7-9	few	CASSSLRGGYTF	TGTGCCAGCAGCTCGCTCAGGGGTGGCTACACCTTC
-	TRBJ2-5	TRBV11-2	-	CASSPSGTKKETQYF	TGTGCCAGCAGCCCCTCCGGGACCAAGAAAGAGACCCAGTACTTC
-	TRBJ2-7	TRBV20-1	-	CSARRKDSPHFDEQYF	TGCAGTGCTAGGAGAAAGGACAGCCCTCATTTTGACGAGCAGTACTTC
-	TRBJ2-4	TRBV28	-	CASSMGVAKNIQYF	TGTGCCAGCAGTATGGGGGTAGCCAAAAACATTCAGTACTTC
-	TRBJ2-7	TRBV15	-	CATSRDRGAGREQYF	TGTGCCACCAGCAGAGACCGGGGGGCTGGTCGCGAGCAGTACTTC